Listed below are T cell receptor beta chains from one sample, sequenced in a study of blood T cell repertoires in COVID-19. Assay used: immunoSEQ multiplex PCR; TCRdb lists only in-frame clones, some missing. The table has about 82,000 clones, around four fifths seen once. Sequencing used peripheral blood. These TCRs come from a woman aged 60-75 years with acute or convalescent COVID-19. Each CDR3 is given with its conserved first and last residue. D genes are given only for firm matches. Some rows have no size entry. The others give once, few or many, or a class for an expanded clone.

V gene: TRBV7-2; J gene: TRBJ1-2; D gene: -; clone size: -; CDR3 protein: CASSLARQTRNGYTF; CDR3 DNA: TGTGCCAGCAGCTTAGCGCGACAGACCAGGAATGGCTACACCTTC
V gene: TRBV11-3; J gene: TRBJ1-1; D gene: -; clone size: -; CDR3 protein: CASSSGHAAFF; CDR3 DNA: TGTGCCAGCAGCTCCGGTCATGCGGCTTTCTTT
V gene: TRBV2; J gene: TRBJ1-5; D gene: TRBD1; clone size: -; CDR3 protein: CASRWTGVDQPQHF; CDR3 DNA: TGTGCCAGCCGTTGGACAGGGGTGGACCAGCCCCAGCATTTT
V gene: TRBV18; J gene: TRBJ2-2; D gene: TRBD1; clone size: -; CDR3 protein: CASSPPPRQGWTGELFF; CDR3 DNA: TGTGCCAGCTCACCACCTCCCAGACAGGGATGGACCGGGGAGCTGTTTTTT
V gene: TRBV10-1; J gene: TRBJ2-7; D gene: TRBD1; clone size: few; CDR3 protein: CASSQDRGNEQYF; CDR3 DNA: TGCGCCAGCAGTCAAGACAGGGGTAACGAGCAGTACTTC
V gene: TRBV18; J gene: TRBJ2-3; D gene: -; clone size: -; CDR3 protein: CASSPTTASTDTQYF; CDR3 DNA: TGTGCCAGCTCACCGACGACAGCCTCCACAGATACGCAGTATTTT
V gene: TRBV3-1/TRBV3-2; J gene: TRBJ2-7; D gene: TRBD1; clone size: -; CDR3 protein: CASSQQDREQYF; CDR3 DNA: TGTGCCAGCAGCCAACAGGACAGGGAGCAGTACTTC
V gene: TRBV18; J gene: TRBJ2-7; D gene: -; clone size: -; CDR3 protein: CASKDTPSSYEQYF; CDR3 DNA: TGTGCCAGCAAAGACACACCGAGCTCCTACGAGCAGTACTTC
V gene: TRBV20-1; J gene: TRBJ1-2; D gene: -; clone size: many; CDR3 protein: CSARGTYGYTF; CDR3 DNA: TGCAGTGCTAGGGGGACATATGGCTACACCTTC
V gene: TRBV7-9; J gene: TRBJ2-3; D gene: TRBD2; clone size: -; CDR3 protein: CASSSGLAGGSDTQYF; CDR3 DNA: TGTGCCAGCAGCTCAGGACTAGCGGGAGGGTCAGATACGCAGTATTTT
V gene: TRBV5-5; J gene: TRBJ2-3; D gene: -; clone size: -; CDR3 protein: CASSLAGITDTQYF; CDR3 DNA: TGTGCCAGCAGCTTGGCGGGGATCACAGATACGCAGTATTTT
V gene: TRBV4-3; J gene: TRBJ1-1; D gene: -; clone size: few; CDR3 protein: CASRKGVTTEAFF; CDR3 DNA: TGCGCCAGCCGAAAGGGGGTGACCACTGAAGCTTTCTTT
V gene: TRBV13; J gene: TRBJ2-5; D gene: -; clone size: -; CDR3 protein: CASSLEPLGNVRETQYF; CDR3 DNA: TGTGCCAGCAGCTTAGAGCCCCTAGGTAACGTCCGAGAGACCCAGTACTTC
V gene: TRBV11-3; J gene: TRBJ1-1; D gene: TRBD1; clone size: -; CDR3 protein: CASSLRDSYTEAFF; CDR3 DNA: TGTGCCAGCAGCTTACGGGACAGCTACACTGAAGCTTTCTTT
V gene: TRBV25-1; J gene: TRBJ2-2; D gene: TRBD2; clone size: -; CDR3 protein: CASSEYGGSTGELFF; CDR3 DNA: TGTGCCAGCAGTGAATACGGGGGGAGCACCGGGGAGCTGTTTTTT
V gene: TRBV5-1; J gene: TRBJ2-1; D gene: -; clone size: few; CDR3 protein: CASSLEPEYNEQFF; CDR3 DNA: TGCGCCAGCAGCTTGGAGCCGGAGTACAATGAGCAGTTCTTC
V gene: TRBV21-1; J gene: TRBJ1-2; D gene: -; clone size: -; CDR3 protein: CASSNSPRGSGGYTF; CDR3 DNA: TGTGCCAGCAGCAACTCCCCGCGGGGTTCGGGTGGCTACACCTTC
V gene: TRBV2; J gene: TRBJ1-5; D gene: -; clone size: -; CDR3 protein: CASSPQDNSNQPQHF; CDR3 DNA: TGTGCCAGCAGTCCTCAGGACAATAGCAATCAGCCCCAGCATTTT
V gene: TRBV2; J gene: TRBJ2-1; D gene: TRBD1; clone size: -; CDR3 protein: CASSRQGERYNEQFF; CDR3 DNA: TGTGCCAGCAGTCGCCAGGGGGAACGGTACAATGAGCAGTTCTTC
V gene: TRBV28; J gene: TRBJ2-1; D gene: TRBD1; clone size: few; CDR3 protein: CASSRTPDRVNEQFF; CDR3 DNA: TGTGCCAGCAGCCGTACACCGGACAGGGTCAATGAGCAGTTCTTC
V gene: TRBV11-3; J gene: TRBJ1-6; D gene: -; clone size: -; CDR3 protein: CASSPPRGSNSPLHF; CDR3 DNA: TGTGCCAGCAGCCCGCCTCGGGGTTCTAATTCACCCCTCCACTTT
V gene: TRBV19; J gene: TRBJ1-4; D gene: TRBD1; clone size: -; CDR3 protein: CASRPGGWNEKLFF; CDR3 DNA: TGTGCCAGTAGACCAGGGGGCTGGAATGAAAAACTGTTTTTT
V gene: TRBV18; J gene: TRBJ1-3; D gene: -; clone size: -; CDR3 protein: CASSPQRAGNTIYF; CDR3 DNA: TGTGCCAGCTCACCACAGAGGGCTGGAAACACCATATATTTT
V gene: TRBV21-1; J gene: TRBJ1-4; D gene: -; clone size: -; CDR3 protein: CASNTRGANEKLFF; CDR3 DNA: TGTGCCAGCAACACCAGGGGGGCAAATGAAAAACTGTTTTTT
V gene: TRBV7-9; J gene: TRBJ1-5; D gene: -; clone size: once; CDR3 protein: CASSVDSTNQPQHF; CDR3 DNA: TGTGCCAGCAGCGTAGACAGTACGAATCAGCCCCAGCATTTT
V gene: TRBV6-2/TRBV6-3; J gene: TRBJ1-2; D gene: TRBD1; clone size: few; CDR3 protein: CASSSFTDRGHGYTF; CDR3 DNA: TGTGCCAGCAGTTCTTTCACGGACAGGGGGCATGGCTACACCTTC
V gene: TRBV18; J gene: TRBJ2-3; D gene: -; clone size: -; CDR3 protein: CASSSNTDTQYF; CDR3 DNA: TGTGCCAGCTCATCCAACACAGATACGCAGTATTTT
V gene: TRBV5-1; J gene: TRBJ2-1; D gene: -; clone size: -; CDR3 protein: CASSLERARYNEQFF; CDR3 DNA: TGCGCCAGCAGCTTGGAGAGGGCTCGGTACAATGAGCAGTTCTTC
V gene: TRBV4-3; J gene: TRBJ1-2; D gene: TRBD1; clone size: -; CDR3 protein: CASSIQGNYGYTF; CDR3 DNA: TGCGCCAGCAGCATACAGGGGAACTATGGCTACACCTTC
V gene: TRBV6-5; J gene: TRBJ1-5; D gene: -; clone size: -; CDR3 protein: CASSRHQAGNQPQHF; CDR3 DNA: TGTGCCAGCAGCAGACATCAAGCGGGCAATCAGCCCCAGCATTTT
V gene: TRBV30; J gene: TRBJ1-1; D gene: TRBD1; clone size: -; CDR3 protein: CAWTRGDRWTEAFF; CDR3 DNA: TGTGCCTGGACCCGGGGGGACAGGTGGACTGAAGCTTTCTTT
V gene: TRBV5-4; J gene: TRBJ1-2; D gene: TRBD1; clone size: -; CDR3 protein: CASSLGGTGDYGYTF; CDR3 DNA: TGTGCCAGCAGCTTGGGAGGGACAGGGGACTATGGCTACACCTTC
V gene: TRBV11-3; J gene: TRBJ1-5; D gene: -; clone size: -; CDR3 protein: CASSLGGASNQPQHF; CDR3 DNA: TGTGCCAGCAGCTTAGGGGGCGCGAGCAATCAGCCCCAGCATTTT
V gene: TRBV7-6; J gene: TRBJ2-2; D gene: -; clone size: -; CDR3 protein: CASSRRSWRLGTGELFF; CDR3 DNA: TGTGCCAGCAGCCGCCGGTCCTGGCGGCTGGGCACCGGGGAGCTGTTTTTT
V gene: TRBV29-1; J gene: TRBJ2-1; D gene: -; clone size: -; CDR3 protein: CSVGTLGGAGEQFF; CDR3 DNA: TGCAGCGTTGGAACTCTAGGGGGGGCGGGTGAGCAGTTCTTC
V gene: TRBV4-3; J gene: TRBJ1-4; D gene: -; clone size: -; CDR3 protein: CASSQGLSGYEKLFF; CDR3 DNA: TGCGCCAGCAGCCAAGGTTTATCAGGGTATGAAAAACTGTTTTTT
V gene: TRBV3-1/TRBV3-2; J gene: TRBJ1-1; D gene: TRBD1; clone size: -; CDR3 protein: CASSQKRQGDTEAFF; CDR3 DNA: TGTGCCAGCAGCCAAAAAAGGCAGGGGGACACTGAAGCTTTCTTT
V gene: TRBV3-1/TRBV3-2; J gene: TRBJ2-7; D gene: TRBD2; clone size: -; CDR3 protein: CASSLTSSGRGHEQYF; CDR3 DNA: TGTGCCAGCAGCCTTACCTCTAGCGGGAGGGGCCACGAGCAGTACTTC
V gene: TRBV5-4; J gene: TRBJ2-2; D gene: TRBD2; clone size: -; CDR3 protein: CASSLELSGRTNTGELFF; CDR3 DNA: TGTGCCAGCAGCTTGGAGCTGAGCGGGAGGACGAACACCGGGGAGCTGTTTTTT
V gene: TRBV11-3; J gene: TRBJ2-3; D gene: TRBD1; clone size: -; CDR3 protein: CASSYGQGATTDTQYF; CDR3 DNA: TGTGCCAGCAGCTATGGACAGGGGGCGACGACAGATACGCAGTATTTT
V gene: TRBV7-2; J gene: TRBJ1-2; D gene: -; clone size: -; CDR3 protein: CASSPERVNYGYTF; CDR3 DNA: TGTGCCAGCAGCCCCGAGAGGGTCAACTATGGCTACACCTTC
V gene: TRBV10-3; J gene: TRBJ1-2; D gene: -; clone size: -; CDR3 protein: CAISDEKGHYGYTF; CDR3 DNA: TGTGCCATCAGTGATGAAAAGGGGCACTATGGCTACACCTTC
V gene: TRBV5-1; J gene: TRBJ1-1; D gene: -; clone size: once; CDR3 protein: CASSLPAGARTEAFF; CDR3 DNA: TGCGCCAGCAGCCTCCCGGCGGGGGCGAGGACTGAAGCTTTCTTT
V gene: TRBV5-4; J gene: TRBJ2-2; D gene: -; clone size: -; CDR3 protein: CASSSGPLGTGELFF; CDR3 DNA: TGTGCCAGCAGCTCAGGGCCCCTGGGAACCGGGGAGCTGTTTTTT
V gene: TRBV6-1; J gene: TRBJ1-5; D gene: TRBD1; clone size: -; CDR3 protein: CASSELRGNSNQPQHF; CDR3 DNA: TGTGCCAGCAGTGAACTCAGGGGGAATAGCAATCAGCCCCAGCATTTT
V gene: TRBV4-1; J gene: TRBJ2-2; D gene: -; clone size: -; CDR3 protein: CASSQAVTANTGELFF; CDR3 DNA: TGCGCCAGCAGCCAAGCTGTGACAGCTAACACCGGGGAGCTGTTTTTT
V gene: TRBV27; J gene: TRBJ2-1; D gene: TRBD2; clone size: few; CDR3 protein: CASSSGLAVHNEQFF; CDR3 DNA: TGTGCCAGCAGTTCCGGACTAGCGGTCCACAATGAGCAGTTCTTC
V gene: TRBV2; J gene: TRBJ2-1; D gene: TRBD2; clone size: -; CDR3 protein: CASRDPSGAYNEQFF; CDR3 DNA: TGTGCCAGCAGGGACCCTAGCGGGGCCTACAATGAGCAGTTCTTC
V gene: TRBV11-2; J gene: TRBJ2-7; D gene: TRBD1; clone size: -; CDR3 protein: CASSLWGGTGDLEQYF; CDR3 DNA: TGTGCCAGCAGCTTATGGGGGGGGACAGGGGATCTCGAGCAGTACTTC
V gene: TRBV10-3; J gene: TRBJ1-1; D gene: -; clone size: -; CDR3 protein: CAISASGVLVNTEAFF; CDR3 DNA: TGTGCCATCAGTGCGTCAGGAGTTTTAGTGAACACTGAAGCTTTCTTT
V gene: TRBV25-1; J gene: TRBJ2-6; D gene: TRBD1; clone size: few; CDR3 protein: CASRSDRAHSGANVLTF; CDR3 DNA: TGTGCCAGCAGATCGGACAGGGCACACTCTGGGGCCAACGTCCTGACTTTC
V gene: TRBV6-5; J gene: TRBJ1-1; D gene: -; clone size: -; CDR3 protein: CASTDRGSDTEAFF; CDR3 DNA: TGTGCCAGCACCGATAGGGGATCGGACACTGAAGCTTTCTTT
V gene: TRBV27; J gene: TRBJ2-1; D gene: -; clone size: -; CDR3 protein: CASSLVQKFF; CDR3 DNA: TGTGCCAGCAGTTTAGTACAGAAGTTCTTC
V gene: TRBV7-9; J gene: TRBJ2-7; D gene: -; clone size: -; CDR3 protein: CASSTQSSYEQYF; CDR3 DNA: TGTGCCAGCAGCACACAGAGCTCCTACGAGCAGTACTTC
V gene: TRBV2; J gene: TRBJ1-4; D gene: TRBD1; clone size: -; CDR3 protein: CASGTQGKVGEKLFF; CDR3 DNA: TGTGCCAGCGGAACACAGGGGAAAGTAGGCGAAAAACTGTTTTTT
V gene: TRBV24-1; J gene: TRBJ2-1; D gene: TRBD2; clone size: few; CDR3 protein: CATSEAGGTNEQFF; CDR3 DNA: TGTGCCACCAGTGAAGCGGGAGGAACCAATGAGCAGTTCTTC
V gene: TRBV7-3; J gene: TRBJ2-1; D gene: TRBD2; clone size: -; CDR3 protein: CASSLVAGGTNNEQFF; CDR3 DNA: TGTGCCAGCAGCTTAGTAGCGGGGGGCACTAACAATGAGCAGTTCTTC
V gene: TRBV7-9; J gene: TRBJ1-1; D gene: -; clone size: -; CDR3 protein: CANTRDTNTEAFF; CDR3 DNA: TGTGCCAACACACGGGATACGAACACTGAAGCTTTCTTT
V gene: TRBV10-3; J gene: TRBJ1-2; D gene: -; clone size: -; CDR3 protein: CAISALSGVGYTF; CDR3 DNA: TGTGCCATCAGTGCGTTATCGGGGGTGGGCTACACCTTC
V gene: TRBV11-3; J gene: TRBJ2-1; D gene: TRBD2; clone size: -; CDR3 protein: CASTPGTSGGSSYNEQFF; CDR3 DNA: TGTGCCAGCACCCCCGGGACTAGCGGGGGGAGCTCCTACAATGAGCAGTTCTTC